This TCR beta chain was identified during a study of regulatory T cells in long-lasting Graves disease. Study-wide findings and caveats: Persistent disease was characterized by preferential usage of TRBV28, TRBJ1-2 and TRBJ2-5.

With regard to this clonotype: No antigen is known for it.

Time point: newly diagnosed GD, antithyroid drugs for less than 3 months. Generation of the TCR library employed RNA extracted from PBMCs. EDTA tubes received about 8.2 milliliters of drawn peripheral blood. According to the study, TCR beta libraries were built with iRepertoire HTBI primers and CDR3-region Arm-PCR. A single record per CDR3 protein comes from TCRdb applying MiXCR to the multiplex PCR reads. This sample has hundreds of thousands of distinct CDR3 sequences, with 15% to 20% found just once. The CDR3 totals 13 residues. V trimming: 3 bases; J trimming: 7 bases; junction bases outside the gene matches: 6. CDR1 and CDR2 (germline): LGHNA, YSLEER. This sample was also put to use in a study of T cells in Graves' hyperthyroidism and ophthalmopathy. That study reports: Graves' hyperthyroidism without ophthalmopathy progression within 18 months was termed stable.

The chain has TRBV4-3 and TRBJ2-7; 7 bases are shared with TRBD1. Here the sequenced sample was peripheral blood mononuclear cells (PBMCs), taken at new diagnosis, from a patient treated with antithyroid drugs. The receptor was isolated from a man aged 35 to 55 with Graves disease. The DNA of the CDR3 is TGCGCCAGCAGCCAGAGACAGGGACAAGAGCAGTACTTC. Translated, it gives CASSQRQGQEQYF.